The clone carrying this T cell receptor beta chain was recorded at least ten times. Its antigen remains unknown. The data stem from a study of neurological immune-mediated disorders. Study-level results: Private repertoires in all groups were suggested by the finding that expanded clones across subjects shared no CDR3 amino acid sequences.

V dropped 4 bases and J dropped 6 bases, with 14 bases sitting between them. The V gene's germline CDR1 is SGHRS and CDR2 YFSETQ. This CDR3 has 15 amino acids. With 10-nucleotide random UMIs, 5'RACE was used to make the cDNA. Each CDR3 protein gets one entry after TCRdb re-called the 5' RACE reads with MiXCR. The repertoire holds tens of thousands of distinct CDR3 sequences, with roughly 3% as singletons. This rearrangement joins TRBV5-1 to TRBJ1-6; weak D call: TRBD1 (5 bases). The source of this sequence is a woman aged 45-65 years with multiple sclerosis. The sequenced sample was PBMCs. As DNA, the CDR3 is TGCGCCAGCAGCAGAGACACAGGACCTAATTCACCCCTCCACTTT. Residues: CASSRDTGPNSPLHF.